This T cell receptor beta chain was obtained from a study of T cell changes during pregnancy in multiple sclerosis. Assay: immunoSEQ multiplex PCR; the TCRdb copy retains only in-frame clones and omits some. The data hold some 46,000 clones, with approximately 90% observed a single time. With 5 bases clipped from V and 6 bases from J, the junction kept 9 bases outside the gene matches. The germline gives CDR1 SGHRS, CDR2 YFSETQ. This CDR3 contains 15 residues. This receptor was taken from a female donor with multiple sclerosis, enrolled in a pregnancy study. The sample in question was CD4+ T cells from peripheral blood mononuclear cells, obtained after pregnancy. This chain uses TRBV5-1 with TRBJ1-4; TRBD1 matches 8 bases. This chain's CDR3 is CASRLVGRGHEKLFF. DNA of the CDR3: TGCGCCAGCAGGCTGGTAGGCAGGGGGCATGAAAAACTGTTTTTT.